A selection of T cell receptor beta chains follows, all from one sample in a study of post-analysis software for immune sequencing data. TCRdb ran MiXCR on the PCR reads and lists one entry per CDR3 protein. This table has 350,000 to 450,000 distinct CDR3 sequences, roughly 38% appearing once. The specimen sequenced was blood. The receptors come from a girl aged 5-17 years with multiple sclerosis. Each CDR3 is given with its conserved first and last residue. A D gene is named only where the DNA matches it firmly. The size entry is marked missing in some rows and otherwise reads once, few, many or a size class.

DNA: TGTGCCAGCAGTCCCGCGGAGGGGGCCGGAAACACCATATATTTT
CDR3: CASSPAEGAGNTIYF
V: TRBV12-3/TRBV12-4
length: 15
size: .
J: TRBJ1-3
D: TRBD1

DNA: TGTGCCAGCAGCCCCTCGACAGGGACACCTAGGGGCTACACCTTC
CDR3: CASSPSTGTPRGYTF
V: TRBV12-3/TRBV12-4
length: 15
size: .
J: TRBJ1-2
D: TRBD1

DNA: TGTGCCAGCTCACCAACAGGGGGTATGGGAGAAACTGAAGCTTTCTTT
CDR3: CASSPTGGMGETEAFF
V: TRBV18
length: 16
size: .
J: TRBJ1-1
D: TRBD1

DNA: TGCAGTGCTAGAAAATGGAGCGGAGTGAACACCGGGGAGCTGTTTTTT
CDR3: CSARKWSGVNTGELFF
V: TRBV20-1
length: 16
size: .
J: TRBJ2-2
D: .

DNA: TGTGCCAGCAGTTACTCCGGCGGGGGGACAAATGAGCAGTTCTTC
CDR3: CASSYSGGGTNEQFF
V: TRBV6-6
length: 15
size: .
J: TRBJ2-1
D: TRBD2

DNA: TGTGCCAGCAGCCAAGCGGCGGATACGCAGTATTTT
CDR3: CASSQAADTQYF
V: TRBV4-2
length: 12
size: few
J: TRBJ2-3
D: .

DNA: TGCGCCAGCAGCTGGGCGACCGGGAAAGAGACCCAGTACTTC
CDR3: CASSWATGKETQYF
V: TRBV5-1
length: 14
size: .
J: TRBJ2-5
D: .

DNA: TGCAGTGCTAGACAATATCCTCCAACAGGGGAGGAAACCGGGGAGCTGTTTTTT
CDR3: CSARQYPPTGEETGELFF
V: TRBV20-1
length: 18
size: few
J: TRBJ2-2
D: .

DNA: TGTGCCAGCAGCCCAGGTGCGGACCTAGCGCCCTACGAGCAGTACTTC
CDR3: CASSPGADLAPYEQYF
V: TRBV7-2
length: 16
size: few
J: TRBJ2-7
D: .

DNA: TGTGCCAGTAGTTTGTTCCCGCGCGGGGGCAATCAGCCCCAGCATTTT
CDR3: CASSLFPRGGNQPQHF
V: TRBV19
length: 16
size: .
J: TRBJ1-5
D: .

DNA: TGTGCCAGCACCTCATCAGGGGGGACTGAAGCTTTCTTT
CDR3: CASTSSGGTEAFF
V: TRBV6-2/TRBV6-3
length: 13
size: few
J: TRBJ1-1
D: TRBD1

DNA: TGCAGCGTTATCCGGGGGAATGAGCAGTTCTTC
CDR3: CSVIRGNEQFF
V: TRBV29-1
length: 11
size: few
J: TRBJ2-1
D: .

DNA: TGTGCCAGCAGCCCCCCGGACAGGGCCCCCTACGAGCAGTACTTC
CDR3: CASSPPDRAPYEQYF
V: TRBV7-2
length: 15
size: .
J: TRBJ2-7
D: TRBD1

DNA: TGTGCCAGCAGACGCCAAGACAGGGGGGGTAATTCACCCCTCCACTTT
CDR3: CASRRQDRGGNSPLHF
V: TRBV12-3/TRBV12-4
length: 16
size: few
J: TRBJ1-6
D: TRBD1

DNA: TGTGCCAGCAGTCCGACTAGCGGGGGATACGAGCAGTACTTC
CDR3: CASSPTSGGYEQYF
V: TRBV6-5
length: 14
size: many
J: TRBJ2-7
D: TRBD2

DNA: TGTGCCAGCACTAAGGGATACCAAGAGACCCAGTACTTC
CDR3: CASTKGYQETQYF
V: TRBV6-2/TRBV6-3
length: 13
size: .
J: TRBJ2-5
D: .

DNA: TGTGCCAGCAGTTACTCTAGCTTTGGGAACACTGAAGCTTTCTTT
CDR3: CASSYSSFGNTEAFF
V: TRBV6-2/TRBV6-3
length: 15
size: .
J: TRBJ1-1
D: .

DNA: TGTGCCAGCAGTATTCCCGGGACTAGCGGATCCACGCAGTATTTT
CDR3: CASSIPGTSGSTQYF
V: TRBV27
length: 15
size: .
J: TRBJ2-3
D: TRBD2

DNA: TGTGCCCTAGACAGTTACCAGACCTACGAGCAGTACTTC
CDR3: CALDSYQTYEQYF
V: TRBV6-1
length: 13
size: once
J: TRBJ2-7
D: .

DNA: TGTGCCACGGGGGGGTCCCTCGGCACAGATACGCAGTATTTT
CDR3: CATGGSLGTDTQYF
V: TRBV10-3
length: 14
size: few
J: TRBJ2-3
D: TRBD2

DNA: TGCGCCAGCAGCTCACACGGGAACACTGAAGCTTTCTTT
CDR3: CASSSHGNTEAFF
V: TRBV5-1
length: 13
size: .
J: TRBJ1-1
D: .

DNA: TGCGCCAGCTGCAGGGCGGGGGATCCCACAGATACGCAGTATTTT
CDR3: CASCRAGDPTDTQYF
V: TRBV10-2
length: 15
size: .
J: TRBJ2-3
D: TRBD2

DNA: TGCAGTGCAGGGGGAACCGCTGGGGCCATCTATGGCTACACCTTC
CDR3: CSAGGTAGAIYGYTF
V: TRBV20-1
length: 15
size: .
J: TRBJ1-2
D: .

DNA: TGCGCCAGCAAGCGAGCGGAGGGCACAGATACGCAGTATTTT
CDR3: CASKRAEGTDTQYF
V: TRBV5-1
length: 14
size: .
J: TRBJ2-3
D: .